The source of this T cell receptor (beta chain) is a study of blood T cells in healthy people across ages. With a J-beta primer mix and a sample-barcoded 5' primer, a second PCR ran 7 to 11 cycles. TCRdb used MiXCR to reprocess the 5' RACE reads, holding one entry per CDR3 protein. Of under 2 million distinct CDR3 sequences in the sample, about 35% were seen once. V lost 6 bases and J 8 bases, leaving 16 bases between the germline ends. Germline values: CDR1 DFQATT, CDR2 SNEGSKA (reference sequence). This CDR3 has 12 residues. This clonotype showed up just a few times. Sequencing was done on a sample of blood. The chain combines TRBV20-1 with TRBJ1-2, with D unresolved. The TCR originated in a woman in her 30s in good health. Here the CDR3 reads CSARVIGGGYTF. Written as DNA, the CDR3 is TGCAGTGCCCGGGTCATAGGAGGGGGCTACACCTTC.